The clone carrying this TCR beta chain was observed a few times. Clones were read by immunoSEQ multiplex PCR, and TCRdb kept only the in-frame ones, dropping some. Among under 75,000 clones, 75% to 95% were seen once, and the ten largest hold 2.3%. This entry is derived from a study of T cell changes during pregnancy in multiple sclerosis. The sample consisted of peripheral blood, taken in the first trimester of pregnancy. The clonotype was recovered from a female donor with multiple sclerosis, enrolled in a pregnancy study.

Here the CDR3 DNA reads TGCGCCAGCAGCTTGTCACGGACAGGGGGGTTCAATGAGCAGTTCTTC. Its protein product is CASSLSRTGGFNEQFF. This rearrangement joins TRBV5-1 to TRBJ2-1; 10 bases line up with TRBD1. Trimming removed 1 base from V and 6 bases from J; junction bases left unmatched: 7. Per germline, CDR1 SGHRS and CDR2 YFSETQ. The CDR3 has 16 residues. The whole variable domain, remainder taken from reference TRBV5-1 and TRBJ2-1, is KAGVTQTPRYLIKTRGQQVTLSCSPISGHRSVSWYQQTPGQGLQFLFEYFSETQRNKGNFPGRFSGRQFSNSRSEMNVSTLELGDSALYLCASSLSRTGGFNEQFFGPGTRLTVL.